This T cell receptor (beta chain) was obtained from a study of blood T cell repertoires in COVID-19. Libraries were prepared by immunoSEQ multiplex PCR; TCRdb keeps only in-frame clonotypes and omits some of them. The sample has 300,000 to 350,000 clones; more than 70% are singletons. The CDR3 sequence is 15 residues long. V gave up 5 bases and J gave up 0 bases, with 10 bases separating them. Germline V CDR1 and CDR2: MNHEY, SVGAGI. In this sample, this clone turned up a few times. The chain has TRBV6-5 and TRBJ1-4; D gene unclear. The clonotype comes from a woman aged 25 to 45 with COVID-19, enrolled during active disease. Sample: peripheral blood. CDR3 in DNA: TGTGCCAGCAGTAAACACCTTGCAACTAATGAAAAACTGTTTTTT. It yields the protein CASSKHLATNEKLFF.